This T cell receptor beta chain was captured in a study of Ad26.COV2.S vaccination and SARS-CoV-2 variants (dated by TCRdb to the early 2020s). Broadly, across the study: Vaccine-arm donors were drawn from COV1001, a multicentre, randomized, double-blind, placebo-controlled phase I-IIa trial of Ad26.COV2.S in healthy adults. Blinding of investigators to trial group allocation was maintained during experiments and outcome assessment. A total of approximately 30 samples were included in the TCR-sequenced set, comprising about 20 Ad26.COV2.S vaccine recipients, 5 placebo recipients and 8 SARS-CoV-2 convalescent individuals. Sequencing of the TCRbeta repertoire served to evaluate the specificity and breadth of SARS-CoV-2-reactive T cell receptors following Ad26.COV2.S vaccination. Trial participants were randomized into five groups of five: low-dose or high-dose Ad26.COV2.S given once or twice, or placebo on both occasions. Ad26.COV2.S was administered intramuscularly at a dose of 5x10^10 or 1x10^11 viral particles, either as one shot or as two shots given 56 days apart.

TCRbeta CDR3 regions were sequenced with the immunoSEQ Assay. After extraction, genomic DNA underwent amplification by bias-controlled multiplex PCR, followed by high-throughput sequencing. The authors' pipeline ran thus. To quantify the absolute abundance of every unique TCRbeta CDR3 region, sequences were collapsed and filtered. T cell fraction was estimated by normalization of TCRbeta template counts to usable DNA, with usable DNA being measured through amplification of reference genes present in all nucleated cells. Repertoire TCRs were annotated as SARS-CoV-2-specific by exact matching of V gene, CDR3 amino acid sequence and J gene to a known reactive TCR set. The reference SARS-CoV-2 TCR set was obtained from MIRA and was filtered for enrichment in COVID-19-positive ImmuneCODE repertoires, whereby public or cross-reactive TCRs were removed. Drawing on the MIRA antigens, annotated TCRs were analysed further at the level of specific ORF or position within ORF. Depth was the summed frequency of annotated unique rearrangements, while breadth was defined as annotated unique rearrangements over total unique productive rearrangements. Two-sided Wilcoxon rank-sum tests were used to compare TCR breadth between groups. This is the immuneACCESS table as TCRdb keeps it, with only in-frame sequences that have V and J called. A part of the clones is gone; compared with another copy, unresolved V genes explain less than half, and the rest is unexplained. V and J calls and clone size come straight from that table; D and trimming were deduced from the DNA. Present in this sample are more than 300,000 clones, roughly 90% of which were seen just once. Around 11% of the sample is in the top ten clones.

A word on this clone: Its target antigen remains unknown. Per-base qualities were not stored, and no clone one base away is much larger.

General conclusions and limits of the study: Higher spike-specific TCR breadth was observed in Ad26.COV2.S recipients than in placebo recipients (P = 0.0014). The study lacked the statistical power to compare responses across vaccine doses or regimens. Comparable non-spike TCR breadth was observed between vaccine and placebo recipients, consistent with only spike being contained in the vaccine. It was noted by the authors that total T cell responses may have been underestimated by the TCR breadth and depth analyses. After vaccination, substantial breadth of spike-specific CD8+ and CD4+ T cell responses was reported.

The sample's treatment or condition label, decoded: roughly 19 received Ad26.COV2.S at low or high dose, single or two shots; about 5 received placebo; per-sample allocation not given. Repertoires of vaccine and placebo recipients were sequenced from samples taken on day 63 after the first injection. Between 29 July and 7 August 2020, Cohort 1b enrolled some 25 adults aged 18-55 years at one site in Boston, USA. Ad26.COV2.S was a replication-incompetent adenovirus type 26 vector that expressed a prefusion-stabilized SARS-CoV-2 spike protein derived from the original Wuhan strain. Trimming at the junction amounts to 1 base on V and 7 bases on J, and the germline ends lie 0 bases apart. The CDR3 spans 10 residues, from the cysteine through the phenylalanine. The CDR3 DNA has 30 bases and is translated from base 1. The germline V gene (reference sequence) yields SEHNR for CDR1 and FQNEAQ for CDR2.

The sample in question was peripheral blood, obtained in a trial of Ad26.COV2.S vaccine versus placebo. This receptor was taken from a person between 18 and 65 years old who received the Ad26.COV2.S COVID-19 vaccine or a placebo. Recombination linked TRBV7-9 to TRBJ2-3, with the D gene too uncertain to name. The CDR3 reads CASSLDTQYF. The sequenced DNA is TGTGCCAGCAGCTTAGATACGCAGTATTTT.